This is a list of T cell receptor beta chains from one sample in a study of blood T cell repertoires in COVID-19. Profiled with immunoSEQ multiplex PCR; TCRdb holds only in-frame clones, not every one. The profile shows about 410,000 clones, around 91% of them singletons. The sequenced sample was peripheral blood. These receptors originate from a woman between 35 and 50 years old with COVID-19, enrolled during active disease. Each CDR3 is given with its conserved first and last residue. The D gene is left open where the match is weak. Clone sizes are given selectively: once, few, many, or a class where the clone is expanded.

>NA|TRBV24-1|TRBJ2-3|TRBD2
CATSAGAGGTDTQYF
TGTGCCACCAGTGCTGGTGCGGGGGGGACAGATACGCAGTATTTT
>NA|TRBV27|TRBJ1-2|TRBD1
CASRTRGRNGYTF
TGTGCCAGCAGGACCAGGGGGCGCAATGGCTACACCTTC
>NA|TRBV7-2|TRBJ1-2|NA
CASSLVGANYGYTF
TGTGCCAGCAGCTTAGTAGGGGCGAACTATGGCTACACCTTC
>NA|TRBV7-6|TRBJ2-2|NA
CASSLALWEGGTGELFF
TGTGCCAGCAGCTTAGCGTTGTGGGAAGGGGGAACCGGGGAGCTGTTTTTT
>NA|TRBV29-1|TRBJ2-1|TRBD2
CSVLAGYGEQFF
TGCAGCGTACTAGCGGGATACGGTGAGCAGTTCTTC
>NA|TRBV5-4|TRBJ2-1|TRBD2
CASSLRAGGGNEQFF
TGTGCCAGCAGCTTGAGGGCGGGAGGGGGCAATGAGCAGTTCTTC
>NA|TRBV28|TRBJ1-1|NA
CASSLKVGAGEEAFF
TGTGCCAGCAGTCTCAAGGTGGGGGCAGGGGAGGAAGCTTTCTTT
>NA|TRBV4-3|TRBJ2-7|NA
CASSQDRELGYEQYF
TGCGCCAGCAGCCAAGATAGGGAGCTCGGCTACGAGCAGTACTTC
>NA|TRBV15|TRBJ2-2|NA
CATPPRTRGLTGELFF
TGTGCCACCCCCCCCCGCACACGGGGTTTAACCGGGGAGCTGTTTTTT
>NA|TRBV7-2|TRBJ1-6|NA
CASSLYYNSPLHF
TGTGCCAGCAGCTTATATTATAATTCACCCCTCCACTTT
>NA|TRBV5-1|TRBJ2-1|NA
CASSLSAGEQFF
TGCGCCAGCAGCTTATCCGCAGGTGAGCAGTTCTTC
>NA|TRBV3-1/TRBV3-2|TRBJ2-7|NA
CASSQGLAYEQYF
TGTGCCAGCAGTCAGGGGCTGGCCTACGAGCAGTACTTC
>few|TRBV6-6|TRBJ1-1|TRBD1
CASRQQGPMNTEAFF
TGTGCCAGCAGACAACAGGGGCCCATGAACACTGAAGCTTTCTTT
>once|TRBV10-3|TRBJ2-3|TRBD2
CAIRGLAGAITDTQYF
TGTGCCATCAGGGGACTAGCGGGGGCCATCACAGATACGCAGTATTTT
>NA|TRBV4-3|TRBJ2-5|NA
CASSQGRKGGETQYF
TGCGCCAGCAGCCAAGGGCGAAAGGGGGGGGAGACCCAGTACTTC
>NA|TRBV28|TRBJ1-3|NA
CASSFLAGAGNTIYF
TGTGCCAGCAGTTTCCTGGCAGGGGCTGGAAACACCATATATTTT
>NA|TRBV6-2/TRBV6-3|TRBJ2-5|NA
CASSYTVLQETQYF
TGTGCCAGCAGTTATACGGTATTACAAGAGACCCAGTACTTC
>NA|TRBV7-9|TRBJ2-2|NA
CASSLEGVMRELFF
TGTGCCAGCAGCTTAGAAGGGGTTATGAGGGAGCTGTTTTTT
>NA|TRBV19|TRBJ1-5|NA
CATSWDIYSNQPQHF
TGTGCCACGTCCTGGGACATCTATAGCAATCAGCCCCAGCATTTT
>NA|TRBV5-5|TRBJ1-1|TRBD1
CASSSPAGGLINTEAFF
TGTGCCAGCAGCTCCCCGGCAGGGGGCTTAATCAACACTGAAGCTTTCTTT
>NA|TRBV2|TRBJ1-4|NA
CASNPESGEKLFF
TGTGCCAGCAATCCCGAGTCGGGTGAAAAACTGTTTTTT
>NA|TRBV6-1|TRBJ2-1|NA
CASSEYQGSSYNEQFF
TGTGCCAGCAGTGAATACCAGGGGAGCTCCTACAATGAGCAGTTCTTC
>NA|TRBV4-3|TRBJ2-2|TRBD1
CASSQDSGQGNTGELFF
TGCGCCAGCAGCCAAGACTCGGGACAGGGGAACACCGGGGAGCTGTTTTTT
>NA|TRBV6-2/TRBV6-3|TRBJ2-7|NA
CASRYLEAGGFGEQYF
TGTGCCAGCAGGTACCTCGAGGCAGGGGGGTTCGGCGAGCAGTACTTC
>NA|TRBV28|TRBJ2-2|NA
CASTSNRWATGELFF
TGTGCCAGCACCTCAAACAGATGGGCCACCGGGGAGCTGTTTTTT
>NA|TRBV18|TRBJ1-2|NA
CASSPLGGSGSANYGYTF
TGTGCCAGCTCACCATTGGGGGGAAGTGGATCAGCTAACTATGGCTACACCTTC
>NA|TRBV28|TRBJ2-2|NA
CASRSTEPRLPGELFF
TGTGCCAGCAGGTCGACAGAGCCTCGCCTTCCCGGGGAGCTGTTTTTT
>NA|TRBV6-6|TRBJ1-1|NA
CASSSAHMNTEAFF
TGTGCCAGCAGTTCTGCACATATGAACACTGAAGCTTTCTTT
>NA|TRBV28|TRBJ2-1|TRBD1
CASSFDRGDEQFF
TGTGCCAGCAGTTTCGACAGGGGAGATGAGCAGTTCTTC
>once|TRBV6-6|TRBJ1-5|TRBD1
CASSYSPRDRNQPQHF
TGTGCCAGCAGTTACAGTCCCCGGGACAGAAATCAGCCCCAGCATTTT
>NA|TRBV9|TRBJ1-2|NA
CASSVFSETNYGYTF
TGTGCCAGCAGCGTATTCTCGGAGACTAACTATGGCTACACCTTC
>NA|TRBV6-2/TRBV6-3|TRBJ2-4|TRBD2
CASSSLAGGLAKNIQYF
TGTGCCAGCAGTTCTTTAGCGGGAGGGCTAGCCAAAAACATTCAGTACTTC
>once|TRBV28|TRBJ2-5|TRBD2
CASSLGLAGTSQYF
TGTGCCAGCAGTTTAGGCCTAGCGGGAACGTCCCAGTACTTC
>NA|TRBV18|TRBJ2-5|NA
CASSIDRKETQYF
TGTGCCAGCTCAATTGACAGGAAAGAGACCCAGTACTTC
>NA|TRBV6-6|TRBJ2-5|NA
CASSYQALASQETQYF
TGTGCCAGCAGTTACCAGGCGCTAGCGTCCCAAGAGACCCAGTACTTC
>NA|TRBV10-3|TRBJ2-1|NA
CAISEPGGTSSYNEQFF
TGTGCCATCAGTGAGCCGGGTGGGACATCCTCCTACAATGAGCAGTTCTTC
>NA|TRBV29-1|TRBJ1-1|NA
CSVSGSGGTEAFF
TGCAGCGTTTCAGGGTCGGGGGGCACTGAAGCTTTCTTT
>NA|TRBV12-3/TRBV12-4|TRBJ1-3|NA
CASESGNTIYF
TGTGCCAGCGAGTCCGGAAACACCATATATTTT
>NA|TRBV5-1|TRBJ2-1|NA
CASSLAQTGRSYNEQFF
TGCGCCAGCAGCTTGGCCCAGACAGGGAGGTCCTACAATGAGCAGTTCTTC
>NA|TRBV28|TRBJ2-7|NA
CASSLSFGGSSYEQYF
TGTGCCAGCAGTCTTAGCTTTGGAGGGAGCTCCTACGAGCAGTACTTC
>NA|TRBV7-2|TRBJ1-3|TRBD1
CASSLFIGRGSGNTIYF
TGTGCCAGCAGCTTATTCATTGGCAGGGGGAGCGGAAACACCATATATTTT
>NA|TRBV5-1|TRBJ2-6|NA
CASRSTGRGGANVLTF
TGCGCCAGCAGGTCAACAGGGCGCGGTGGGGCCAACGTCCTGACTTTC
>once|TRBV4-3|TRBJ2-2|NA
CASSQDPAPGVTANTGELFF
TGCGCCAGCAGCCAAGATCCGGCCCCTGGGGTGACAGCGAACACCGGGGAGCTGTTTTTT
>NA|TRBV7-2|TRBJ1-4|TRBD1
CASSLDRGGEKLFF
TGTGCCAGCAGCTTAGACAGGGGTGGCGAAAAACTGTTTTTT
>few|TRBV5-1|TRBJ2-3|NA
CASSVWGPSDTQYF
TGCGCCAGCAGCGTATGGGGCCCTTCGGATACGCAGTATTTT
>NA|TRBV5-1|TRBJ1-4|NA
CASSSGGETNEKLFF
TGCGCCAGCAGCTCCGGGGGGGAGACTAATGAAAAACTGTTTTTT
>once|TRBV4-2|TRBJ1-5|NA
CASSPSTGSNQPQHF
TGTGCCAGCAGCCCTTCGACAGGTAGCAATCAGCCCCAGCATTTT
>NA|TRBV30|TRBJ1-1|NA
CARAPGGTTEAFF
TGTGCCCGGGCACCGGGGGGGACGACTGAAGCTTTCTTT
>NA|TRBV19|TRBJ2-5|TRBD2
CASSTLTSGKETQYF
TGTGCCAGTAGTACGCTGACTAGCGGAAAAGAGACCCAGTACTTC
>few|TRBV9|TRBJ1-6|NA
CASSVERVPGGHSPLHF
TGTGCCAGCAGCGTAGAAAGGGTCCCTGGGGGCCATTCACCCCTCCACTTT
>NA|TRBV27|TRBJ1-2|TRBD1
CASSGRTGPNYGYTF
TGTGCCAGCAGTGGAAGGACAGGGCCTAACTATGGCTACACCTTC
>NA|TRBV9|TRBJ2-3|NA
CASSVARTAWDTDTQYF
TGTGCCAGCAGCGTAGCCCGGACAGCATGGGACACAGATACGCAGTATTTT
>NA|TRBV7-8|TRBJ1-2|TRBD1
CASSLEGTGIGYTF
TGTGCCAGCAGCTTAGAGGGGACAGGGATCGGCTACACCTTC
>NA|TRBV28|TRBJ2-1|NA
CASSFIRGNEQFF
TGTGCCAGCAGTTTCATAAGGGGCAATGAGCAGTTCTTC
>NA|TRBV19|TRBJ2-7|NA
CASSIAGGSYEQYF
TGTGCCAGTAGTATAGCCGGCGGCTCCTACGAGCAGTACTTC
>NA|TRBV6-2/TRBV6-3|TRBJ1-1|NA
CASSYIGKAAFF
TGTGCCAGCAGTTACATCGGGAAGGCAGCTTTCTTT
>NA|TRBV30|TRBJ1-1|TRBD1
CAWSTGVNTEAFF
TGTGCCTGGAGTACAGGGGTGAACACTGAAGCTTTCTTT
>NA|TRBV18|TRBJ2-5|NA
CASSPQDTKETQYF
TGTGCCAGCTCACCCCAGGACACGAAAGAGACCCAGTACTTC
>NA|TRBV11-1|TRBJ1-1|TRBD1
CASSLSRGQFSQAFF
TGTGCCAGCAGCTTATCGCGGGGACAGTTCTCCCAAGCTTTCTTT
>NA|TRBV6-5|TRBJ1-2|NA
CASSYRGSHGYTF
TGTGCCAGCAGTTACCGGGGGTCCCATGGCTACACCTTC